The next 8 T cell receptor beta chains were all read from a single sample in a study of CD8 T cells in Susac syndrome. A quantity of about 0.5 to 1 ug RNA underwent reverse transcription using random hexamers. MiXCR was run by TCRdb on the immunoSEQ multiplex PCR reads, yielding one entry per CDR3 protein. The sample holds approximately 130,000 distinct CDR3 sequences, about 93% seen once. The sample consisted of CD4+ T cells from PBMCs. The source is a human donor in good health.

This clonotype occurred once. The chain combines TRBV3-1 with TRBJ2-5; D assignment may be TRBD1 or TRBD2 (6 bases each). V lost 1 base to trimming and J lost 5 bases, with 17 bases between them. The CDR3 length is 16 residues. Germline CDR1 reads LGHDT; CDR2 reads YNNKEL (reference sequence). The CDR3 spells CASSQGLRGEWETQYF. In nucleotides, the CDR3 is TGTGCCAGCAGCCAAGGTCTGAGGGGGGAATGGGAGACCCAGTACTTC.

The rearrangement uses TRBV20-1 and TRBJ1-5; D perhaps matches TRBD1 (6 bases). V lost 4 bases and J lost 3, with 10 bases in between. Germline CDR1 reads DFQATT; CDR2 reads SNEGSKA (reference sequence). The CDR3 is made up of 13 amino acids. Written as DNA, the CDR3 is TGCAGTGCTAAGGGGGGGAACAATCAGCCCCAGCATTTT. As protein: CSAKGGNNQPQHF.

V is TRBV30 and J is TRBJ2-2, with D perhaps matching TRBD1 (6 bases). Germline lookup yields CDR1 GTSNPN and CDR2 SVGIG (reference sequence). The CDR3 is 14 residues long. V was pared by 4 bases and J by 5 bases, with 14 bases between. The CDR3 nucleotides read TGTGCCTGGACCCCAGGGGCTCGAACCGGGGAGCTGTTTTTT. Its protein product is CAWTPGARTGELFF.

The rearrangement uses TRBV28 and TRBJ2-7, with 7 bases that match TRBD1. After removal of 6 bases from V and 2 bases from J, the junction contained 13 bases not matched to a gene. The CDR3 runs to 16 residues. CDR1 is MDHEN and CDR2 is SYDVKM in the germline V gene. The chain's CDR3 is CASSPAGTEIAYEQYF. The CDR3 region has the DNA TGTGCCAGCAGCCCCGCCGGGACAGAGATAGCCTACGAGCAGTACTTC. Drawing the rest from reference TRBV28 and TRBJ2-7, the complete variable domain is DVKVTQSSRYLVKRTGEKVFLECVQDMDHENMFWYRQDPGLGLRLIYFSYDVKMKEKGDIPEGYSVSREKKERFSLILESASTNQTSMYLCASSPAGTEIAYEQYFGPGTRLTVT.

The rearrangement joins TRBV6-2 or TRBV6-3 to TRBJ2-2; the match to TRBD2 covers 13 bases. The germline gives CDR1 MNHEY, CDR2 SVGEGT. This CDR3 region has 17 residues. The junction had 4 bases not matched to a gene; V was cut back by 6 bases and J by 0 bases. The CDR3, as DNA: TGTGCCAGCAGCTGGACTAGCGGGAGAGCGAACACCGGGGAGCTGTTTTTT. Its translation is CASSWTSGRANTGELFF.

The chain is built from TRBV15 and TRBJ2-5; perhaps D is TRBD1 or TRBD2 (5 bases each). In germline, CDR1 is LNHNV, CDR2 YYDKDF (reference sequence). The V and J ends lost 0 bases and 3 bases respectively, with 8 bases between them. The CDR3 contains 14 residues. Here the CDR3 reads CATSRDGTEETQYF. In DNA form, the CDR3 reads TGTGCCACCAGCAGAGACGGGACGGAAGAGACCCAGTACTTC.

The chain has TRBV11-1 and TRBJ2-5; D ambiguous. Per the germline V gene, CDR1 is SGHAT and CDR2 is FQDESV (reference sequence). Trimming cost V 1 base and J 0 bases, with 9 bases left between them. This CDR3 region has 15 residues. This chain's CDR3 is CASSLERWDQETQYF. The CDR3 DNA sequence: TGTGCCAGCAGCTTAGAGCGTTGGGACCAAGAGACCCAGTACTTC.

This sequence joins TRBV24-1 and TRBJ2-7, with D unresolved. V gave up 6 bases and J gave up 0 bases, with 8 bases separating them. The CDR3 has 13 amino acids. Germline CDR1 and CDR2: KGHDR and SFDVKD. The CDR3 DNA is TGTGCCACCAGTCCCCCTTCCTCCTACGAGCAGTACTTC. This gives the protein CATSPPSSYEQYF.